What follows describes a single TCR beta chain. This sample was taken from a study of blood T cell repertoires in COVID-19. Study information: The United States, Italy and Spain were the sources of the acute and convalescent COVID-19 samples. PBMCs, B-cell-depleted T cells, or T cells were the source of the cDNA or gDNA that made up the material.

CDR3 length: 13 amino acids. The V and J ends lost 0 bases and 10 bases respectively, with 10 bases between them. Germline assignment: CDR1 GTSNPN and CDR2 SVGIG (reference sequence). Under the authors' procedure: Amplified reference gene primers provided the basis for estimating nucleated cell counts. TCRdb's copy holds only in-frame clones and misses some; the assay was immunoSEQ multiplex PCR. The V and J calls and clone size come from that table; D and trimming were worked out from the DNA. The sample holds 410,000 or so clones, around nine tenths seen once. Patients in Seattle were enrolled during active infection, then followed longitudinally.

The sequenced sample consisted of peripheral blood. This receptor was obtained from a woman aged 40 to 50 with COVID-19, enrolled during active disease. The V and J genes are TRBV30 and TRBJ1-6; no definite D call. CDR3 nucleotides: TGTGCCTGGAGTGTGGCGGAGAGGTCACCCCTCCACTTT. Protein product: CAWSVAERSPLHF.